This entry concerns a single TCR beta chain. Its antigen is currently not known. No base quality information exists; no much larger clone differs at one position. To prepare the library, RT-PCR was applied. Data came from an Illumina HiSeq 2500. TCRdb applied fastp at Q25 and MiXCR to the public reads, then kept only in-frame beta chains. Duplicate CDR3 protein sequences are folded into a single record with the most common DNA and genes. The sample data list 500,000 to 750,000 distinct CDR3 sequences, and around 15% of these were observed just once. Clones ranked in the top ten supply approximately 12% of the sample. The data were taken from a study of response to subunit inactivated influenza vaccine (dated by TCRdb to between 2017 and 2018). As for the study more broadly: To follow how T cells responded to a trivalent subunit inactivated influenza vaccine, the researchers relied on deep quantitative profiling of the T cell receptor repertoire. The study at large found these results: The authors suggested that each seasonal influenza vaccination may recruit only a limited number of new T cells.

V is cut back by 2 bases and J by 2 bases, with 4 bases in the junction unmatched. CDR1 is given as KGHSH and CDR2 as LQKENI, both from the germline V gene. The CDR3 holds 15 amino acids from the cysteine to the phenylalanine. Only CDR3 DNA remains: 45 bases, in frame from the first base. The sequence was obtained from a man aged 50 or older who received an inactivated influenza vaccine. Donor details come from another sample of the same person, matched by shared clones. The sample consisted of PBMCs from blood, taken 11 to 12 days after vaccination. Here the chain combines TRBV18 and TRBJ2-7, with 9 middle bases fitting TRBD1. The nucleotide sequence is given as TGTGCCAGCTCACCAGGACAGGGGACGACCTACGAGCAGTACTTC. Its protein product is CASSPGQGTTYEQYF.